Below are 6 T cell receptor beta chains sequenced from a single sample in a study of preoperative IRX-2 immunotherapy in early breast cancer. Profiled with immunoSEQ multiplex PCR; TCRdb holds only in-frame clones, not every one. The sample contains roughly 62,000 clones, approximately 93% of which appear only once. This sample's treatment: preoperative locoregional IRX-2 cytokine immunotherapy. The sample was gathered from a patient treated with IRX-2 immunotherapy. Receptors originate from a human donor with breast cancer.

The J gene is TRBJ1-1, the V gene TRBV14; D gene unclear. The V gene's germline CDR1 is SGHDN and CDR2 FVKESK. V was cut by 3 bases and J by 2 bases, with 10 bases left in between. The CDR3 loop spans 14 amino acids. CDR3 sequence reads: CASSQDASNTEAFF. In DNA form, the CDR3 reads TGTGCCAGCAGCCAGGACGCTAGCAACACTGAAGCTTTCTTT.

The chain carries TRBV9 and TRBJ2-7; D is ambiguous. V gave up 0 bases and J gave up 1 base, with 8 bases separating them. Germline V gene sequence: CDR1 SGDLS, CDR2 YYNGEE. There are 14 residues in the CDR3. The CDR3 DNA is TGTGCCAGCAGCGTAGTAGTCAATTCCTACGAGCAGTACTTC. The encoded protein is CASSVVVNSYEQYF.

The chain couples TRBV5-1 to TRBJ2-3, with D hard to call. Trimming cost V 4 bases and J 0 bases, with 15 bases left between them. Germline CDR1 is SGHRS and CDR2 is YFSETQ. CDR3 length: 16 residues. The CDR3 protein is CASSARPSSSTDTQYF. The CDR3 nucleotides are TGCGCCAGCAGCGCCCGACCCTCCTCTAGCACAGATACGCAGTATTTT.

With respect to this clone: At one boundary the junction diverges from the germline segment, which might be a read error. V gene TRBV5-4 combines with J gene TRBJ2-2; 9 bases align to TRBD1. The CDR3 is 16 amino acids. Germline V gene sequence: CDR1 SGHNT, CDR2 YYREEE (reference sequence). This chain's CDR3 is CASSLPGTGNAGELFF. CDR3 coding DNA: TGTGCCAGCAGCTTGCCAGGGACAGGGAACGCCGGGGAGCTGTTTTTT.

V usage is TRBV2 and J usage is TRBJ1-2; TRBD1 might be the D (6 bases). The CDR3 runs 13 residues. Germline V lookup: CDR1 SNHLY, CDR2 FYNNEI. With 9 bases removed from V and 6 bases from J, the gap between germline ends came to 17 bases. DNA of the CDR3: TGTGCCAGTAAGCCGCAGGGGCTCAATGGCTACACCTTC. It specifies CASKPQGLNGYTF. Combining the CDR3 with reference TRBV2 and TRBJ1-2 gives the whole variable domain EPEVTQTPSHQVTQMGQEVILRCVPISNHLYFYWYRQILGQKVEFLVSFYNNEISEKSEIFDDQFSVERPDGSNFTLKIRSTKLEDSAMYFCASKPQGLNGYTFGSGTRLTVV.

The genes are TRBV7-9 and TRBJ2-1; TRBD1 matches at 8 bases. The CDR3 spans 15 residues. Unmatched junction bases numbered 6, after V lost 4 bases and J lost 4 bases. Germline values: CDR1 SEHNR, CDR2 FQNEAQ (reference sequence). CDR3 sequence reads: CASSSRDRRYNEQFF. CDR3 in DNA: TGTGCCAGCAGCTCCCGGGACAGGCGGTACAATGAGCAGTTCTTC.